This T cell receptor (beta chain) was recovered during a study of tissue T cells after allogeneic stem cell transplantation. Study-wide findings and caveats: Some tissue clones might be persisting host cells; their alloreactivity or antigen specificity was not determined.

TCRbeta CDR3 was sequenced at survey depth with template counts. Method: immunoSEQ multiplex PCR; TCRdb's copy keeps in-frame clones and lacks some. The data show about 9,600 clones, 50% to 70% seen once. As concerns this clone: Antigen specificity is unknown.

The clonotype originates from a woman aged 18 to 50 with breast cancer. The source was tissue from the ileum, collected at autopsy.

In DNA form, the CDR3 reads TGTGCCAGCAGCGTAGAAGGGCTAGCGGGGTACAATGAGCAGTTCTTC. This codes for CASSVEGLAGYNEQFF. The V gene is TRBV9, the J gene TRBJ2-1; 9 positions agree with TRBD2. Germline lookup yields CDR1 SGDLS and CDR2 YYNGEE. The CDR3 length is 16 residues. J gave up 4 bases and V 0 bases, and 5 bases lay outside the gene matches.